The sample holds a few counts of the clone carrying this T cell receptor beta chain. What it binds is unknown. The source of the sample is a study of CD8 T cells in ankylosing spondylitis. Points from the study as a whole: According to the report, clones linked to the disease were significantly enriched in matched synovial fluid samples taken from ankylosing spondylitis patients. Earlier authors reported some of these motif variants in reactive arthritis synovial fluid and blood. Within peripheral blood, clones linked to disease were CD8+ and relatively rare. Made up of about eight highly homologous variants, a TCR beta motif appeared characteristic of ankylosing spondylitis blood.

TCRdb processed the 5' RACE reads anew with MiXCR; each CDR3 protein has one entry. Here the sample spans around 140,000 distinct CDR3 sequences, over 10% being singletons. Germline CDR1 and CDR2: SGHNT and YYREEE (reference sequence). Trimming removed 7 bases from V and 1 base from J; junction bases left unmatched: 7. The CDR3 is 14 amino acids. The V and J genes are TRBV5-4 and TRBJ1-1; 7 positions match TRBD1. The sequence came from a female donor with ankylosing spondylitis or in good health (not recorded which). Input material: blood, either unsorted or a sorted T cell fraction (not recorded which). CDR3 sequence: CASRRDRENTEAFF. The CDR3, as DNA: TGTGCCAGCCGGCGGGACAGAGAGAACACTGAAGCTTTCTTT.